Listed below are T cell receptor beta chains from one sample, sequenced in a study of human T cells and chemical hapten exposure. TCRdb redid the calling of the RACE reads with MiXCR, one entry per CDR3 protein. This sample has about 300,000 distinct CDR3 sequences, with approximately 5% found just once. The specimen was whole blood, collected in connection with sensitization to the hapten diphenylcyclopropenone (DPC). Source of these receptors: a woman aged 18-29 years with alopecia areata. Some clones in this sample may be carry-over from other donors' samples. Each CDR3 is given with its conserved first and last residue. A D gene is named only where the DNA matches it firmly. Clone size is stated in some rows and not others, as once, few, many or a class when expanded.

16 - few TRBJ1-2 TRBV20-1 CSARNLRVMGNYGYTF TGCAGTGCTAGAAACCTACGGGTGATGGGGAACTATGGCTACACCTTC
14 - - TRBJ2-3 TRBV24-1 CATSGQTGTDTQYF TGTGCCACCAGTGGACAAACAGGCACAGATACGCAGTATTTT
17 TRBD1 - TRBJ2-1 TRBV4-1 CASSQVQGARSYNEQFF TGCGCCAGCAGCCAAGTACAGGGGGCGAGATCCTACAATGAGCAGTTCTTC
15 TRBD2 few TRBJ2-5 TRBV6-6 CASSYLAGGRETQYF TGTGCCAGCAGTTACCTAGCGGGGGGGAGGGAGACCCAGTACTTC
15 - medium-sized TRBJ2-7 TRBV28 CASSLIGGPLYEQYF TGTGCCAGCAGTTTGATTGGGGGGCCCCTCTACGAGCAGTACTTC
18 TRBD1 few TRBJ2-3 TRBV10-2 CASYPLYGTGLGTDTQYF TGCGCCAGCTACCCGTTGTATGGGACAGGGTTGGGTACAGATACGCAGTATTTT
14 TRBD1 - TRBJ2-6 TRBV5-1 CASTGDRDSNVLTF TGCGCCAGCACAGGGGACAGGGACTCCAACGTCCTGACTTTC
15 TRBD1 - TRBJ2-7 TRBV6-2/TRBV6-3 CASSSTGTGTHEQYF TGTGCCAGCAGTTCCACCGGGACAGGGACCCACGAGCAGTACTTC
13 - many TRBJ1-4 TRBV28 CASRLSGTEKLFF TGTGCCAGCAGGCTGTCCGGGACAGAAAAACTGTTTTTT
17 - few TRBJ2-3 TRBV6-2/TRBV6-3 CASSSPGLLDRTDTQYF TGTGCCAGCAGTTCCCCCGGTCTCTTGGACAGAACAGATACGCAGTATTTT
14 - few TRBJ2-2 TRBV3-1 CASSQGDVTGELFF TGTGCCAGCAGCCAAGGGGACGTCACCGGGGAGCTGTTTTTT
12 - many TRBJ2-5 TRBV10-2 CASRDSQETQYF TGCGCCAGCAGGGACTCACAAGAGACCCAGTACTTC
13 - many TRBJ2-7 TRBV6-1 CASRKTPSVWKYF TGTGCCAGCAGAAAAACTCCAAGCGTCTGGAAGTACTTC
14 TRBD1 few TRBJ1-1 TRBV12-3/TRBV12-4 CASSEQGVDTEAFF TGTGCCAGCAGTGAACAGGGGGTGGACACTGAAGCTTTCTTT
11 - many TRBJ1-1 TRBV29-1 CSVVGDTEAFF TGCAGCGTTGTGGGGGACACTGAAGCTTTCTTT
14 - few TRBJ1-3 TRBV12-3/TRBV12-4 CASSHSSTGNTIYF TGTGCCAGCAGCCACTCGAGCACTGGAAACACCATATATTTT
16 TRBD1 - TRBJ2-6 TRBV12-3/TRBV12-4 CASSLDRGAGANVLTF TGTGCCAGCAGTTTGGACAGGGGGGCTGGGGCCAACGTCCTGACTTTC
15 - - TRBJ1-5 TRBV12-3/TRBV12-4 CASSLGAGDSQPQHF TGTGCCAGCAGTTTAGGGGCAGGGGATAGTCAGCCCCAGCATTTT
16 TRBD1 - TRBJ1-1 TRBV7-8 CASSLEGALFGTEAFF TGTGCCAGCAGCTTAGAGGGGGCTCTGTTCGGCACTGAAGCTTTCTTT
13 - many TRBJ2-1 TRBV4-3 CASSPNLINEQFF TGCGCCAGCAGCCCGAATCTCATAAATGAGCAGTTCTTC
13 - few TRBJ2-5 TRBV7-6 CASSLVGKETQYF TGTGCCAGCAGCTTAGTTGGGAAAGAGACCCAGTACTTC
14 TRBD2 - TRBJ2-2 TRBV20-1 CSAAGTSGTGELFF TGCAGTGCAGCCGGGACTAGCGGGACCGGGGAGCTGTTTTTT
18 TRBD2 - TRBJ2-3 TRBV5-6 CASRGTSLPVFGTDTQYF TGTGCCAGCAGGGGGACTAGTCTCCCCGTATTTGGCACAGATACGCAGTATTTT
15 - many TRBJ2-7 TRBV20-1 CSARPRGRFSYEQYF TGCAGTGCTAGACCCCGAGGGCGCTTCTCCTACGAGCAGTACTTC